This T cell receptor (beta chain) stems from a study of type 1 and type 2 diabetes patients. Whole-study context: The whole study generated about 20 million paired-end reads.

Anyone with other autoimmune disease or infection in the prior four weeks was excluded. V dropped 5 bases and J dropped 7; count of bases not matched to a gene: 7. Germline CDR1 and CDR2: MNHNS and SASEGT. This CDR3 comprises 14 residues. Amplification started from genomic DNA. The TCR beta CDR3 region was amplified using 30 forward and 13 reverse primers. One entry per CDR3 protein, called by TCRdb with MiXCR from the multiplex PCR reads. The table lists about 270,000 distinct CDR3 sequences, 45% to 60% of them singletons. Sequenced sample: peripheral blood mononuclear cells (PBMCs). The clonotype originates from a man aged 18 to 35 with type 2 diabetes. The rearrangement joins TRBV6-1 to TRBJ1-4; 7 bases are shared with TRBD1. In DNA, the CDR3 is TGTGCCAGCAGTTCGGACAGGTTGTTTGAAAAACTGTTTTTT. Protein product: CASSSDRLFEKLFF.